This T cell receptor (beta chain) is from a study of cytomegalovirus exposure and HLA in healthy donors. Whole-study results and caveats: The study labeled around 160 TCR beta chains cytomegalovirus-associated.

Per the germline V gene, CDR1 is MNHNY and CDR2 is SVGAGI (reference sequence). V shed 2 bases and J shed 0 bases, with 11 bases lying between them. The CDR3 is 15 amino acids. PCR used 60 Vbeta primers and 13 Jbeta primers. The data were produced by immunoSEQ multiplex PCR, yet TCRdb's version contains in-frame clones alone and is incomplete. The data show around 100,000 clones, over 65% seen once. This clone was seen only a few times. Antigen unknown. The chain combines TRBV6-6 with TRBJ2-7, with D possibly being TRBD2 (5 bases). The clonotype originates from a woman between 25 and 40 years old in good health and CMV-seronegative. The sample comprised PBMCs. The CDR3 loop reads CASSYEGESSYEQYF. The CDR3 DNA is TGTGCCAGCAGTTACGAGGGCGAAAGCTCCTACGAGCAGTACTTC.